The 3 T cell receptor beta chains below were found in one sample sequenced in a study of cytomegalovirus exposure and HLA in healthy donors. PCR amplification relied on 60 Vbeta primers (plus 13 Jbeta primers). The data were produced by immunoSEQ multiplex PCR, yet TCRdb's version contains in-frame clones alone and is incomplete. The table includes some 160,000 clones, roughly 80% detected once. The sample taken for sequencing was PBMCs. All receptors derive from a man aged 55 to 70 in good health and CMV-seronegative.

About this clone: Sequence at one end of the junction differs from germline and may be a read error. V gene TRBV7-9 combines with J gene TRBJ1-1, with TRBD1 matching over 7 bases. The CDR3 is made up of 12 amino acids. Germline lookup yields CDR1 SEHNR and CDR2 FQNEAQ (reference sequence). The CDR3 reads CSSNAGGTEAFF. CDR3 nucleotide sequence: TGTTCCAGCAACGCAGGGGGAACTGAAGCTTTCTTT.

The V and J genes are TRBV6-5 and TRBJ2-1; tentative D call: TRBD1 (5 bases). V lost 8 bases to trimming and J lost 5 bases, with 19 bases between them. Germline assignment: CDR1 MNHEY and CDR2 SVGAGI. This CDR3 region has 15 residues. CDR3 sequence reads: CASRQTPSAHNEQFF. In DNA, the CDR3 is TGTGCCAGCCGACAGACACCATCAGCCCACAATGAGCAGTTCTTC.

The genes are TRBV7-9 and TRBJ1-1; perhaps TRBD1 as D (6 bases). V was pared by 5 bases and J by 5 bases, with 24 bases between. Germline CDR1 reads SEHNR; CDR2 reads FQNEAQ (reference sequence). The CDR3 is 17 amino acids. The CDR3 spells CASSLRGGAGLGTEAFF. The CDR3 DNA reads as TGTGCCAGCAGCCTCAGGGGAGGGGCCGGATTAGGGACTGAAGCTTTCTTT.